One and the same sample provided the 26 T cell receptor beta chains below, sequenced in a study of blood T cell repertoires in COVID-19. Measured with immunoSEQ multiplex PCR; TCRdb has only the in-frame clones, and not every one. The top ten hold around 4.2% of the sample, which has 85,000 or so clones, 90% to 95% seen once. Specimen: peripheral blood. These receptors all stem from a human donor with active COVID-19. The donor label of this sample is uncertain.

The CDR3 region is CSVAGSYEQYF. The CDR3 DNA follows: TGCAGCGTTGCGGGGTCCTACGAGCAGTACTTC. J is TRBJ2-7 and V is TRBV29-1; tentative D call: TRBD2 (5 bases). This CDR3 spans 11 amino acids. The germline V and J ends were trimmed by 4 bases and 1 base, with 5 bases remaining between them. CDR1 is SQVTM, CDR2 ANQGSEA, per germline.

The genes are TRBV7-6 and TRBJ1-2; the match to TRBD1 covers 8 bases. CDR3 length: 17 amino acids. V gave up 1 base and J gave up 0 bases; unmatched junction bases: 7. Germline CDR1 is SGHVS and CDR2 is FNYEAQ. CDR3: CASSLGHGQGANYGYTF. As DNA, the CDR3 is TGTGCCAGCAGCTTAGGACACGGACAGGGAGCTAACTATGGCTACACCTTC.

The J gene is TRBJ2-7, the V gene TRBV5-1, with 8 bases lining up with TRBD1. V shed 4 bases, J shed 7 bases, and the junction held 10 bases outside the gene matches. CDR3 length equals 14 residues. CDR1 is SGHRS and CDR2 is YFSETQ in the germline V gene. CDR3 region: CASSAGQGIGEQYF. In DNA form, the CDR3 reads TGCGCCAGCAGCGCCGGACAGGGAATAGGAGAGCAGTACTTC.

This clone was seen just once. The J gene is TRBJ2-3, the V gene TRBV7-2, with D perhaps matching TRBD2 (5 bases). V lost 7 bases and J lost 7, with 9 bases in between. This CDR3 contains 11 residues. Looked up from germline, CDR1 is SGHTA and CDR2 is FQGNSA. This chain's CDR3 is CASMAGNTQYF. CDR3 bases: TGTGCCAGCATGGCGGGCAATACGCAGTATTTT.

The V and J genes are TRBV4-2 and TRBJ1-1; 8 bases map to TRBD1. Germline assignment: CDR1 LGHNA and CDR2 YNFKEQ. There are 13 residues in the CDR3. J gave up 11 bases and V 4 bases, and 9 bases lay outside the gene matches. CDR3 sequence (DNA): TGTGCCAGCAGCCCGGGCCGGACAGGGCGGGCTTTCTTT. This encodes CASSPGRTGRAFF.

The CDR3 DNA reads as TGTGCCAGCGGTCTCGGGGCAGGGGCTGTTCAAGAGACCCAGTACTTC. It is translated as CASGLGAGAVQETQYF. The V gene is TRBV11-2, the J gene TRBJ2-5; possible D gene TRBD1, 6 bases. CDR3 length: 16 amino acids. From germline, CDR1 is SGHAT and CDR2 FQNNGV. The V end was cut by 8 bases, the J end by 2 bases, with 21 bases between. Supplemented by reference TRBV11-2 and TRBJ2-5, the full variable domain reads EAGVAQSPRYKIIEKRQSVAFWCNPISGHATLYWYQQILGQGPKLLIQFQNNGVVDDSQLPKDRFSAERLKGVDSTLKIQPAKLEDSAVYLCASGLGAGAVQETQYFGPGTRLLVL.

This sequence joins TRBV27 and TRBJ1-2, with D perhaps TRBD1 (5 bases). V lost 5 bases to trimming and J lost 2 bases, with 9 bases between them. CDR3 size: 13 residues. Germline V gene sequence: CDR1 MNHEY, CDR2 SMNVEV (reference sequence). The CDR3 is CASSRGGNYGYTF. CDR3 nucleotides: TGTGCCAGCAGTCGGGGGGGAAACTATGGCTACACCTTC.

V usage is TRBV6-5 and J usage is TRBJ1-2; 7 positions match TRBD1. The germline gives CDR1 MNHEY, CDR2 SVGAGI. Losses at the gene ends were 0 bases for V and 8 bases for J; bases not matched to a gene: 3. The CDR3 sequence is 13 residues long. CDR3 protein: CASSYSRQGGYTF. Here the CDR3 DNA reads TGTGCCAGCAGTTACTCGAGACAGGGCGGCTACACCTTC.

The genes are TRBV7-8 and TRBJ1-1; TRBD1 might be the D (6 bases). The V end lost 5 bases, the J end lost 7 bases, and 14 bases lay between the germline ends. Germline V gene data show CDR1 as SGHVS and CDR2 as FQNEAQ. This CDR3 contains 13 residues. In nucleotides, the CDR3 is TGTGCCAGCAGCACCCGACAGGCCTTTGAAGCTTTCTTT. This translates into CASSTRQAFEAFF.

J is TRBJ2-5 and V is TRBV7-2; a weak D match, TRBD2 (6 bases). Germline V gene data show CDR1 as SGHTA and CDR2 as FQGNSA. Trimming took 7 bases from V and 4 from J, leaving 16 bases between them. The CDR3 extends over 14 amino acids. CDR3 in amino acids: CASTRGSQGETQYF. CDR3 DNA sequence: TGTGCCAGCACCCGGGGGAGTCAGGGAGAGACCCAGTACTTC.

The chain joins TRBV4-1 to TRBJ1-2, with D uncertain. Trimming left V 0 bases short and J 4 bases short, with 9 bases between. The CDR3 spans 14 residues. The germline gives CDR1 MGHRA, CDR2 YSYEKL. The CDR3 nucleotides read TGCGCCAGCAGCCAAGAGGGCAGAGTCTATGGCTACACCTTC. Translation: CASSQEGRVYGYTF.

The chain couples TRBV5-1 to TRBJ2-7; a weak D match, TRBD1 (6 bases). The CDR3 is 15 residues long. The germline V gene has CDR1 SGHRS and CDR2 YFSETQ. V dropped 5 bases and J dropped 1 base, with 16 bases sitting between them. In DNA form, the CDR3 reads TGCGCCAGCAGTCCCGGGACACTTAATTCCTACGAGCAGTACTTC. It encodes CASSPGTLNSYEQYF.

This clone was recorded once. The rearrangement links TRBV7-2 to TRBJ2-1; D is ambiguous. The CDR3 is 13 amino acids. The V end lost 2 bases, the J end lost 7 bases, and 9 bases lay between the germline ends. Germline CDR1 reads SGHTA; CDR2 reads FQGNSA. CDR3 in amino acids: CASSLIELNEQFF. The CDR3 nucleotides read TGTGCCAGCAGCTTAATCGAGCTGAATGAGCAGTTCTTC.

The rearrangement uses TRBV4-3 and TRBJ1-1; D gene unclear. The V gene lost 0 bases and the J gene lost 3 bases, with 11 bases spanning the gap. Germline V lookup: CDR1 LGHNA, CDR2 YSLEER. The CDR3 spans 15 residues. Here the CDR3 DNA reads TGCGCCAGCAGCCAAGACCGTATTGGAGACACTGAAGCTTTCTTT. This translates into CASSQDRIGDTEAFF.

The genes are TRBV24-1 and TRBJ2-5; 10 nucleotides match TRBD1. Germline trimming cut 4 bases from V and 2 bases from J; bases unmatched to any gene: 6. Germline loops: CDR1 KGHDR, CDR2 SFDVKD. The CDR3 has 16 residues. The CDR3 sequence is CATSERDRGWQETQYF. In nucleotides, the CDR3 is TGTGCCACCAGTGAGCGGGACAGGGGTTGGCAAGAGACCCAGTACTTC.

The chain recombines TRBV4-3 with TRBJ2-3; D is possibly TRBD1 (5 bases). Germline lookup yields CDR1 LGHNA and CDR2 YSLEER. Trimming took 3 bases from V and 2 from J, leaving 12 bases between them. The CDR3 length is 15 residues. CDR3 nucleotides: TGCGCCAGCAGCCAGCTAGGGGCCATCACAGATACGCAGTATTTT. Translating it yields CASSQLGAITDTQYF.

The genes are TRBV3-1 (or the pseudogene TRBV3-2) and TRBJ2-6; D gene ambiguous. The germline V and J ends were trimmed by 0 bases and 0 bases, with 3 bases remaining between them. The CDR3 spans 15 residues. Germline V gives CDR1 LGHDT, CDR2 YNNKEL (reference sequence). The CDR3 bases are TGTGCCAGCAGCCAAGACCACTCTGGGGCCAACGTCCTGACTTTC. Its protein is CASSQDHSGANVLTF.

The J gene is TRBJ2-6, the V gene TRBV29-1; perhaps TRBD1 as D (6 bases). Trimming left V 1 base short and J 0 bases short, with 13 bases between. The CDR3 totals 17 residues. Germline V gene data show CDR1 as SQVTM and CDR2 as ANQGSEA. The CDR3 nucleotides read TGCAGCGTTGAAGGGTGGGGGCCACGCTCTGGGGCCAACGTCCTGACTTTC. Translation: CSVEGWGPRSGANVLTF.

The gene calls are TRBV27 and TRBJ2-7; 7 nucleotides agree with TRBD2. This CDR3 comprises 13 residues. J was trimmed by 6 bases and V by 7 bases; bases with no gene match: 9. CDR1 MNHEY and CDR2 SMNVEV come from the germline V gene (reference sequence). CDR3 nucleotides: TGTGCCAGCAAACGGGCGGGAGTTCGCGAGCAGTACTTC. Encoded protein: CASKRAGVREQYF.

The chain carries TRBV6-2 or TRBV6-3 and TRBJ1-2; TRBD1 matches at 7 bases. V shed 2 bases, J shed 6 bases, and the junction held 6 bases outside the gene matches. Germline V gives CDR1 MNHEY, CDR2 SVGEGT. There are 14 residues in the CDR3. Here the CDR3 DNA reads TGTGCCAGCAGTTACCTGACAGGGATCGATGGCTACACCTTC. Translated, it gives CASSYLTGIDGYTF.

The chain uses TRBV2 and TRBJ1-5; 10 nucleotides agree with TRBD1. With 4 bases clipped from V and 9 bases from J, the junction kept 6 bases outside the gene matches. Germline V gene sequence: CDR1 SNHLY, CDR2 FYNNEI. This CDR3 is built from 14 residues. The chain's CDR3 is CASSGQGARGPQHF. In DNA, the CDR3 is TGTGCCAGCAGTGGACAGGGGGCGAGGGGGCCCCAGCATTTT.

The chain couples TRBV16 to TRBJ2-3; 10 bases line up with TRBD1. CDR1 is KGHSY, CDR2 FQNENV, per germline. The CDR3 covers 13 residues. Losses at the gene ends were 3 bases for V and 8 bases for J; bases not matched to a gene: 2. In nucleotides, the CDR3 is TGTGCCAGCAGCCAGGACAGGGGGATTACGCAGTATTTT. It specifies CASSQDRGITQYF.

In DNA form, the CDR3 reads TGTGCCAGCAGTTCGGGAGGGTATCCCTACTACGAGCAGTACTTC. The encoded protein is CASSSGGYPYYEQYF. The genes are TRBV28 and TRBJ2-7, with 8 bases identical to TRBD2. The CDR3 contains 15 residues. The germline gives CDR1 MDHEN, CDR2 SYDVKM. V gave up 4 bases and J gave up 3 bases; unmatched junction bases: 8.

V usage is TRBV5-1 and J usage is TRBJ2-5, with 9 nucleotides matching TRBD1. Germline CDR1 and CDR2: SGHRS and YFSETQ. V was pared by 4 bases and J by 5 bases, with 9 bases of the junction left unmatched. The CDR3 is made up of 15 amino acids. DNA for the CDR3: TGCGCCAGCAGCATAAAACAGGGGGCTGGCGAGACCCAGTACTTC. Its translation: CASSIKQGAGETQYF.

The CDR3 bases are TGTGCCACCAGCAGAACCCGCGGGTACAATGAAGCTTTCTTT. Translating gives CATSRTRGYNEAFF. J is TRBJ1-1 and V is TRBV15; unclear D gene. The V gene lost 2 bases and the J gene lost 7 bases, with 14 bases spanning the gap. The CDR3 consists of 14 residues. CDR1 LNHNV and CDR2 YYDKDF come from the germline V gene (reference sequence).

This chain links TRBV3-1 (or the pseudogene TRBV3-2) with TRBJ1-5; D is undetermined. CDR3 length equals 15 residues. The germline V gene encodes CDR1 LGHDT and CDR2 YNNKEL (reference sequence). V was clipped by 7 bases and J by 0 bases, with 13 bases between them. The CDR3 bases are TGTGCCAGCACCGGGGAGAGCTATAGCAATCAGCCCCAGCATTTT. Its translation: CASTGESYSNQPQHF.